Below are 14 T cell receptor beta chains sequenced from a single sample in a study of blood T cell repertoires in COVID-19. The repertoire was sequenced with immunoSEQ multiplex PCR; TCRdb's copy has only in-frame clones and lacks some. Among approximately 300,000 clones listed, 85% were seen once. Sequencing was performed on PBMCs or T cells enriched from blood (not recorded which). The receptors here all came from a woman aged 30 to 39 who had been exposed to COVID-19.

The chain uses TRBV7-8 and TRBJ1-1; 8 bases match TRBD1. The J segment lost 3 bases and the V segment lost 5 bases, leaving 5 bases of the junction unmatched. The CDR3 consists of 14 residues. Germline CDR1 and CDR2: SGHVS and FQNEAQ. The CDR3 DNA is TGTGCCAGCAGCAAAGTACAGGGGGACACTGAAGCTTTCTTT. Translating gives CASSKVQGDTEAFF.

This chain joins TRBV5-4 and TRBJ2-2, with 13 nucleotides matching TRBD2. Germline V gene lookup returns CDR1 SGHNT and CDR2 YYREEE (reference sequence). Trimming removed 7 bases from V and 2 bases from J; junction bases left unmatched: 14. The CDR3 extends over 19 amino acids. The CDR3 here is CASAGPATSGGSNTGELFF. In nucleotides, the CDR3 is TGTGCCAGCGCGGGACCGGCGACTAGCGGGGGGTCTAACACCGGGGAGCTGTTTTTT.

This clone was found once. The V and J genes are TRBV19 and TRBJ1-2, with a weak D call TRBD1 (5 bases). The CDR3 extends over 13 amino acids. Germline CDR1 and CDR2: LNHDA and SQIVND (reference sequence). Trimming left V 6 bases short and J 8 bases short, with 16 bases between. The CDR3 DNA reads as TGTGCCAGTAGCGTACAGGCTCGTGAAGGCTACACCTTC. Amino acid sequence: CASSVQAREGYTF.

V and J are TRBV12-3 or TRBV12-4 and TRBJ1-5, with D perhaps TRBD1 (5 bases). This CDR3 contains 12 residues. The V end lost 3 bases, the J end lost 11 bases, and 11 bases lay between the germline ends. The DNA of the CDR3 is TGTGCCAGCAGTTTGTGGGGGGAGGCCCAGCATTTT. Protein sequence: CASSLWGEAQHF.

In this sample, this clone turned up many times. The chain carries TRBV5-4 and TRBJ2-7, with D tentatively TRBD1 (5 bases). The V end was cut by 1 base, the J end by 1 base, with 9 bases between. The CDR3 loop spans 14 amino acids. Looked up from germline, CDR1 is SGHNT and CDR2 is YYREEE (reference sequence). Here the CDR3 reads CASSLPGQSYEQYF. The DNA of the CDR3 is TGTGCCAGCAGCTTGCCCGGACAATCCTACGAGCAGTACTTC.

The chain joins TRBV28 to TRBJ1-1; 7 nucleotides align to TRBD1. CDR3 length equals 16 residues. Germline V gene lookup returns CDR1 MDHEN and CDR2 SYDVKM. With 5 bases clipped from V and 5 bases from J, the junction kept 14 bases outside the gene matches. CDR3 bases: TGTGCCAGCAGTCCGCCCGGGGCAGGGGGAACAACTGAAGCTTTCTTT. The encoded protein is CASSPPGAGGTTEAFF.

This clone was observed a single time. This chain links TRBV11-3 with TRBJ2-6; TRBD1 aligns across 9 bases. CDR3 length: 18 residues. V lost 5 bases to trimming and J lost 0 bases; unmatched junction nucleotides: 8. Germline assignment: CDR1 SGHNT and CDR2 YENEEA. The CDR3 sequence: CASSTRTGASSGANVLTF. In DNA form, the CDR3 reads TGTGCCAGCAGCACAAGGACAGGGGCCTCCTCTGGGGCCAACGTCCTGACTTTC.

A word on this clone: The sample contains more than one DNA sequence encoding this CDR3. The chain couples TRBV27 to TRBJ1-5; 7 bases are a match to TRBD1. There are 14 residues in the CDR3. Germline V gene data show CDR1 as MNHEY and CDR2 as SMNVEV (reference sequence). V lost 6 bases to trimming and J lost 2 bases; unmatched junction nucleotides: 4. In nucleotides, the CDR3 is TGTGCCAGCAGCCTACAGGGGCGCAATCAGCCCCAGCATTTT. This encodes CASSLQGRNQPQHF.

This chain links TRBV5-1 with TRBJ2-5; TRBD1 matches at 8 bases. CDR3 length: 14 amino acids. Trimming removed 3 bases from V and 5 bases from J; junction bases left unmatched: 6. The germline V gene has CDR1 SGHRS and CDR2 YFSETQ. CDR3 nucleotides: TGCGCCAGCAGCTACCCAGGGGGCGCCGAGACCCAGTACTTC. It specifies CASSYPGGAETQYF.

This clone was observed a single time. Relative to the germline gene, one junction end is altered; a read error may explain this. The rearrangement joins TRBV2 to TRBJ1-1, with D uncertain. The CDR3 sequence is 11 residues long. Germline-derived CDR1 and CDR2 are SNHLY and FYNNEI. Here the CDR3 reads CASSVSLRNGF. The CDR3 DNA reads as TGTGCCAGCAGTGTTTCGTTGCGGAACGGTTTT.

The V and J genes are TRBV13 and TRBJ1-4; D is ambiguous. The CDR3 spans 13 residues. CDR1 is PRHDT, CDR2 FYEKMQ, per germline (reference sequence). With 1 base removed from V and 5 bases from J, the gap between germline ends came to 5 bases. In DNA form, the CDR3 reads TGTGCCAGCAGCTTAGACCGGAATGAAAAACTGTTTTTT. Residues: CASSLDRNEKLFF.

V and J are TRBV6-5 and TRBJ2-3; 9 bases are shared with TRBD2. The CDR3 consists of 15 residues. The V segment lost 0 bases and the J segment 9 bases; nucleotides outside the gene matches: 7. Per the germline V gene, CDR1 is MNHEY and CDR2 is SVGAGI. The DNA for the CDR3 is TGTGCCAGCAGTTACTCGAGAGGGCTAGCGGGGACGCAGTATTTT. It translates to CASSYSRGLAGTQYF.

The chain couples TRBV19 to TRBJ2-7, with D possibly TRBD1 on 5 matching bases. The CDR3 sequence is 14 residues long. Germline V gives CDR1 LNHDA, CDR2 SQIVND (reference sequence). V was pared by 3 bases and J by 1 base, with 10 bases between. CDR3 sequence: CASSIVKGSYEQYF. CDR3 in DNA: TGTGCCAGTAGTATTGTAAAGGGGTCCTACGAGCAGTACTTC.

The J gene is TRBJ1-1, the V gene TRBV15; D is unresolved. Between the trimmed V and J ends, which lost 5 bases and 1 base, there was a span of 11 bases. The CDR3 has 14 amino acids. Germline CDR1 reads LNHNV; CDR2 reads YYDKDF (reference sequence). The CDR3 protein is CATSPVRRNTEAFF. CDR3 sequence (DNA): TGTGCCACCAGCCCGGTGAGGAGGAACACTGAAGCTTTCTTT. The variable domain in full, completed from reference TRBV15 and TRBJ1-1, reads DAMVIQNPRYQVTQFGKPVTLSCSQTLNHNVMYWYQQKSSQAPKLLFHYYDKDFNNEADTPDNFQSRRPNTSFCFLDIRSPGLGDTAMYLCATSPVRRNTEAFFGQGTRLTVV.